This T cell receptor beta chain appears in the sequencing data of a study of blood T cell repertoires in COVID-19. Background on the study: Spain, Italy and the United States supplied samples that represented acute and convalescent COVID-19. PBMCs, B-cell-depleted T cells, or T cells were the source of the cDNA or gDNA that made up the material.

From germline, CDR1 is SGHTA and CDR2 FQGNSA. The V gene lost 5 bases and the J gene lost 0 bases, with 13 bases spanning the gap. The CDR3 is 15 amino acids. The data were produced by immunoSEQ multiplex PCR, yet TCRdb's version contains in-frame clones alone and is incomplete. The sample includes about 190,000 clones, 70% to 80% of them seen just once. This TCR derives from a woman in her forties or fifties with acute or convalescent COVID-19. The chain combines TRBV7-2 with TRBJ1-1, with D hard to call. Material: peripheral blood. The CDR3 DNA follows: TGTGCCAGCAGCCCCAGACCGGGGATGAACACTGAAGCTTTCTTT. Protein: CASSPRPGMNTEAFF.